The 3 T cell receptor beta chains in this list originate from one sample, sequenced in a study of blood T cell repertoires in COVID-19. Assay used: immunoSEQ multiplex PCR; TCRdb lists only in-frame clones, some missing. The table shows 200,000 to 250,000 clones, with 82% occurring only once. The material sequenced was PBMCs or T cells enriched from blood (not recorded which). The receptors were sampled from a woman aged 60 to 75 who had recovered from COVID-19.

This clone was seen a few times. In the same sample, other DNA sequences code for this CDR3. The chain employs TRBV15 and TRBJ1-2, with D unclear. CDR1 is LNHNV, CDR2 YYDKDF, per germline (reference sequence). The CDR3 has 12 amino acids. The V end was cut by 4 bases, the J end by 1 base, with 4 bases between. The CDR3 DNA reads as TGTGCCACCAGCACCAGTAACTATGGCTACACCTTC. Protein product: CATSTSNYGYTF. Full variable domain (rest looked up from reference TRBV15 and TRBJ1-2): DAMVIQNPRYQVTQFGKPVTLSCSQTLNHNVMYWYQQKSSQAPKLLFHYYDKDFNNEADTPDNFQSRRPNTSFCFLDIRSPGLGDTAMYLCATSTSNYGYTFGSGTRLTVV.

The chain links TRBV14 to TRBJ1-2; D is perhaps TRBD1 (5 bases). V gave up 0 bases and J gave up 4 bases, with 9 bases separating them. The CDR3 totals 14 residues. Germline assignment: CDR1 SGHDN and CDR2 FVKESK. CDR3 in DNA: TGTGCCAGCAGCCAAGAAAGGACAAGCTATGGCTACACCTTC. It is translated as CASSQERTSYGYTF. The entire variable domain, with the rest obtained from reference TRBV14 and TRBJ1-2, is as follows: EAGVTQFPSHSVIEKGQTVTLRCDPISGHDNLYWYRRVMGKEIKFLLHFVKESKQDESGMPNNRFLAERTGGTYSTLKVQPAELEDSGVYFCASSQERTSYGYTFGSGTRLTVV.

This clone showed up just a few times. This chain joins TRBV24-1 and TRBJ2-1; D ambiguous. V was shortened by 6 bases and J by 6 bases, with 11 bases between the two germline ends. The CDR3 covers 13 residues. Germline V gene data show CDR1 as KGHDR and CDR2 as SFDVKD. The CDR3: CATSKASTNEQFF. The CDR3 DNA reads TGTGCCACCAGTAAAGCTAGTACCAATGAGCAGTTCTTC.